This record concerns one T cell receptor beta chain sequence. As yet, its antigen is unknown. The data are from a study of blood T cells in healthy people across ages. Findings of the study overall: Per million T cells, the diversity of TCR beta decreased roughly linearly as age advanced.

The second PCR ran about 6 to 11 cycles with a sample-barcoded 5' primer and J-beta primers. From the 5' RACE reads, TCRdb called clonotypes with MiXCR, one entry per CDR3 protein. The repertoire holds under 2 million distinct CDR3 sequences, around 36% seen once, with 11% in the top ten. The germline gives CDR1 MNHNS, CDR2 SASEGT. The ends were cut back, 8 bases at V and 1 base at J, with 10 bases in the middle. This CDR3 is 13 amino acids long. This chain uses TRBV6-1 with TRBJ2-3; D uncertain. Source material: blood. The sequence derives from a young woman in good health. The CDR3 here is CASRGGRTDTQYF. CDR3 sequence (DNA): TGTGCCAGCCGAGGCGGTCGCACAGATACGCAGTATTTT.